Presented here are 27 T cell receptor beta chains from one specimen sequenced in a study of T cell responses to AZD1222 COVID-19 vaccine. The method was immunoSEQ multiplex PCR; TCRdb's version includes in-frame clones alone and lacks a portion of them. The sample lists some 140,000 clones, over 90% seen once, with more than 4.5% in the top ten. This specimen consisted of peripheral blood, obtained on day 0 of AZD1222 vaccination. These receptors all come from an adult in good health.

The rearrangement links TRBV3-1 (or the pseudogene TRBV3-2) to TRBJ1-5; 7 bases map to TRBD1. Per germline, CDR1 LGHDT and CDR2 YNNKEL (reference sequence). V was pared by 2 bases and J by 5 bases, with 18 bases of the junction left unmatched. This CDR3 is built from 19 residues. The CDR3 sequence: CASSQSLIRPGQRYQPQHF. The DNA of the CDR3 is TGTGCCAGCAGCCAATCATTAATTCGTCCGGGACAGAGATATCAGCCCCAGCATTTT.

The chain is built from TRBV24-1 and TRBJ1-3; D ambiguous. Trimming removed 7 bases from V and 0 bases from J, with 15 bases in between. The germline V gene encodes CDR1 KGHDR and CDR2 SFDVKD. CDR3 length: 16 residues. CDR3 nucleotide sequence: TGTGCCACCAGCGCAGCCACTTTACTCTCTGGAAACACCATATATTTT. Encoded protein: CATSAATLLSGNTIYF.

The CDR3 DNA is TGCGCCAGCAGCTTGGAAGGGAGAGGTTCACCCCTCCACTTT. Translation: CASSLEGRGSPLHF. V and J are TRBV5-1 and TRBJ1-6; D not certain. The CDR3 spans 14 residues. V was cut by 0 bases and J by 9 bases, with 10 bases left in between. Germline CDR1 reads SGHRS; CDR2 reads YFSETQ.

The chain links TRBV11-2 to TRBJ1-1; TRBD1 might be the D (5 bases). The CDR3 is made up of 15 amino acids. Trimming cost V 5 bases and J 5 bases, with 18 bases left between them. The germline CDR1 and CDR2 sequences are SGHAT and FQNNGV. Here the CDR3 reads CASSTWPEGWTEAFF. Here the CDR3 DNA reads TGTGCCAGCAGCACCTGGCCGGAGGGGTGGACTGAAGCTTTCTTT.

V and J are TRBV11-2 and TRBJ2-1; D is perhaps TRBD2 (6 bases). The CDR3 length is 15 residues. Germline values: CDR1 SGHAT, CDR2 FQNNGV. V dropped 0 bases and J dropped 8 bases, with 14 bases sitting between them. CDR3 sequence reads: CASSLDGSGDHEQFF. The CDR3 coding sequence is TGTGCCAGCAGCTTAGATGGGTCGGGAGACCATGAGCAGTTCTTC.

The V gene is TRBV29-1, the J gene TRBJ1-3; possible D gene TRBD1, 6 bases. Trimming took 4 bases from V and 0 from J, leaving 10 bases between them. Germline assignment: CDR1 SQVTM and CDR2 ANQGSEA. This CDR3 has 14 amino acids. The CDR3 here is CSVVRDTSGNTIYF. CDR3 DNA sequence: TGCAGCGTTGTTAGGGACACCTCTGGAAACACCATATATTTT.

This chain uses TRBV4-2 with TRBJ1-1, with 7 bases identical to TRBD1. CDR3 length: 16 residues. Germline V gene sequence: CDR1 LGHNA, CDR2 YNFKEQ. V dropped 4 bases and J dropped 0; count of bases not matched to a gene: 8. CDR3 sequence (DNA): TGTGCCAGCAGCCTTCGGACAGGATCTTTGAACACTGAAGCTTTCTTT. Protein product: CASSLRTGSLNTEAFF.

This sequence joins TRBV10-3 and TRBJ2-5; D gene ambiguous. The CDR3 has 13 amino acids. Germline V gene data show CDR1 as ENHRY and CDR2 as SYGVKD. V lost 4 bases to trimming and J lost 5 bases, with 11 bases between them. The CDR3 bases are TGTGCCATCAGTGCAGAAGCCGGCGAGACCCAGTACTTC. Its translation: CAISAEAGETQYF.

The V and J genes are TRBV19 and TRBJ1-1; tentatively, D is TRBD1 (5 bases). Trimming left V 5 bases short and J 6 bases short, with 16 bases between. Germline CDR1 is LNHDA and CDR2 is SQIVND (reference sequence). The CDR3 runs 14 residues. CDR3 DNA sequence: TGTGCCAGTAGTCTATCCTCTTTGGGGGCTGAAGCTTTCTTT. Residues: CASSLSSLGAEAFF.

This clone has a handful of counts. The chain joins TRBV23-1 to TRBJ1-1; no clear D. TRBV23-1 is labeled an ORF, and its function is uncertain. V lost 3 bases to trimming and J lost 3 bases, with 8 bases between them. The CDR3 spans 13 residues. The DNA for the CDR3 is TGCGCCAGCAGTCACCCTCGGTACACTGAAGCTTTCTTT. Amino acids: CASSHPRYTEAFF.

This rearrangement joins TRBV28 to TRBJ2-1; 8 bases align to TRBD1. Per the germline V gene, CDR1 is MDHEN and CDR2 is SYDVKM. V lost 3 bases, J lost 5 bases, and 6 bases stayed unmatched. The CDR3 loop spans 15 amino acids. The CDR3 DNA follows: TGTGCCAGCAGTTTCATTCAGGGGGCCAACAATGAGCAGTTCTTC. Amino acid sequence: CASSFIQGANNEQFF. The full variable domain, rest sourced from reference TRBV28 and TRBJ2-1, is DVKVTQSSRYLVKRTGEKVFLECVQDMDHENMFWYRQDPGLGLRLIYFSYDVKMKEKGDIPEGYSVSREKKERFSLILESASTNQTSMYLCASSFIQGANNEQFFGPGTRLTVL.

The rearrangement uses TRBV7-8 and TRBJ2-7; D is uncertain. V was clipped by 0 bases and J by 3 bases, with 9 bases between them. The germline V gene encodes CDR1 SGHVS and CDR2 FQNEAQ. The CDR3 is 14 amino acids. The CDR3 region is CASSLATWNYEQYF. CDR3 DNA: TGTGCCAGCAGCTTAGCAACGTGGAACTACGAGCAGTACTTC.

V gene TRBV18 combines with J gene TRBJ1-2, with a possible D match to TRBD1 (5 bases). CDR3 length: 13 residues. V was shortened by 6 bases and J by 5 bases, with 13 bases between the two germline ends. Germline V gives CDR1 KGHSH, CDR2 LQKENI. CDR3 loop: CASSLRVGYGYTF. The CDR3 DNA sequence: TGTGCCAGCTCCCTCAGGGTCGGATATGGCTACACCTTC.

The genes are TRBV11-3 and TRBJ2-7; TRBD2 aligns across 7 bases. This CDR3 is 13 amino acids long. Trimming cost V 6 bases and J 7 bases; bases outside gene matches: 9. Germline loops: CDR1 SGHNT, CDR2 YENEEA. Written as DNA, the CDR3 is TGTGCCAGCAGTCGGGGGGAGGCCCGGGAGCAGTACTTC. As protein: CASSRGEAREQYF.

CDR3 sequence: CASSERGLGAGNTIYF. DNA for the CDR3: TGTGCCAGCAGTGAACGTGGGTTAGGGGCTGGAAACACCATATATTTT. The V gene is TRBV6-1, the J gene TRBJ1-3; D perhaps matches TRBD1 (5 bases). This CDR3 comprises 16 residues. Trimming removed 2 bases from V and 2 bases from J, with 13 bases in between. CDR1 and CDR2 (germline): MNHNS, SASEGT.

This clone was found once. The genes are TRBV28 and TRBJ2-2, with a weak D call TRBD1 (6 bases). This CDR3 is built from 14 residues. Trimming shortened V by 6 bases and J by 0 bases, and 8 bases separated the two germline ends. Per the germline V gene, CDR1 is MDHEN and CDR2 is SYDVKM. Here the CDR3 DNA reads TGTGCCAGCAGGGGACACTCGAACACCGGGGAGCTGTTTTTT. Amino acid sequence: CASRGHSNTGELFF.

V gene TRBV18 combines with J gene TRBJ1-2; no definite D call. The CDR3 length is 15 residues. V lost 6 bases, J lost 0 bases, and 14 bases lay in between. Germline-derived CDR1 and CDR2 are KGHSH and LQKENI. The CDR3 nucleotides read TGTGCCAGCTCCCCTGACATATCAGCTAACTATGGCTACACCTTC. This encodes CASSPDISANYGYTF.

This CDR3 reads CATSELPYEQYF. The DNA of the CDR3 is TGTGCCACAAGTGAACTCCCTTACGAGCAGTACTTC. The chain carries TRBV28 and TRBJ2-7; D uncertain. V was shortened by 10 bases and J by 4 bases, with 14 bases between the two germline ends. The CDR3 extends over 12 amino acids. Per the germline V gene, CDR1 is MDHEN and CDR2 is SYDVKM.

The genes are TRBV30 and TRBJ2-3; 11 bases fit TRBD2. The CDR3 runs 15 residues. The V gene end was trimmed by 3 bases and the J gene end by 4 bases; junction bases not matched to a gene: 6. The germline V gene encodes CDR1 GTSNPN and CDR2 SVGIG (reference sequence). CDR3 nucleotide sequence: TGTGCCTGGAGGTATAGCGGGGGGGCCGCAGATACGCAGTATTTT. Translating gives CAWRYSGGAADTQYF.

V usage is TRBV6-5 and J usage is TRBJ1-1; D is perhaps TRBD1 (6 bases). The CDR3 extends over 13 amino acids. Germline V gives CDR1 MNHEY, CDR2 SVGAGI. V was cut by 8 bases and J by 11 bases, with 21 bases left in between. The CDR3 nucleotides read TGTGCCAGCGGTCTACTTACGGGGGGCGACGCTTTCTTT. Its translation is CASGLLTGGDAFF.

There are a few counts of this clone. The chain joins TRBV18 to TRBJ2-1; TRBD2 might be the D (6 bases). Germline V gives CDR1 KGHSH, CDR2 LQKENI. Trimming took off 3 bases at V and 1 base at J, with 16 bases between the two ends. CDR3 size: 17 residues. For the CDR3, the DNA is TGTGCCAGCTCACCCTCAACGGGCGGGACGTCCTACAATGAGCAGTTCTTC. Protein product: CASSPSTGGTSYNEQFF.

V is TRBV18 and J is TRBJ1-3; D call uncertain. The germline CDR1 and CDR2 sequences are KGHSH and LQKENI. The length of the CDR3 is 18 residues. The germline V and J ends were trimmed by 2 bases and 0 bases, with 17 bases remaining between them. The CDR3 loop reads CASSPFGNGESSGNTIYF. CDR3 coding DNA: TGTGCCAGCTCACCATTTGGGAACGGAGAGAGCTCTGGAAACACCATATATTTT.

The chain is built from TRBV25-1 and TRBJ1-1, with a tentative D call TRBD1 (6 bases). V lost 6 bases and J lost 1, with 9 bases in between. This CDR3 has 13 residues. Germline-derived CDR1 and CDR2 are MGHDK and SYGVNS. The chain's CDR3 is CASSSQGNTEAFF. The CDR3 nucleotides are TGTGCCAGCAGCTCACAGGGGAACACTGAAGCTTTCTTT.

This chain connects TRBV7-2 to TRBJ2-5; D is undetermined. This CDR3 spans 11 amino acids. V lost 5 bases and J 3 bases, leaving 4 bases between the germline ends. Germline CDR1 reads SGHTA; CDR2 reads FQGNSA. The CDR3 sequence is CASSREETQYF. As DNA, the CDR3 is TGTGCCAGCAGCCGAGAAGAGACCCAGTACTTC.

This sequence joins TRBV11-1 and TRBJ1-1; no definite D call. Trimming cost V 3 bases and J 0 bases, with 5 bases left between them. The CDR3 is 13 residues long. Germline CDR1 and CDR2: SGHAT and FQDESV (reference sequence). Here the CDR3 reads CASSLGVNTEAFF. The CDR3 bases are TGTGCCAGCAGCTTGGGTGTGAACACTGAAGCTTTCTTT.

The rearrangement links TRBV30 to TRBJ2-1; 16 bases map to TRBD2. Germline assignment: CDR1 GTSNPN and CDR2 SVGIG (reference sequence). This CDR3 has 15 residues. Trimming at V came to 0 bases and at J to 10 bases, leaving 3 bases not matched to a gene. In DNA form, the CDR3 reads TGTGCCTGGAGTGTGGTGGGACTAGCGGGAGGGGAGCAGTTCTTC. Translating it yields CAWSVVGLAGGEQFF.

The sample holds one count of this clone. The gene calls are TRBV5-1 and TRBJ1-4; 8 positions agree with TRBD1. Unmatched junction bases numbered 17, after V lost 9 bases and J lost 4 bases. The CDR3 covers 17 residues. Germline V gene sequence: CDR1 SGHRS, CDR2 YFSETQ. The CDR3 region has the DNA TGCGCCACCGAAGCCCCCATTCGGGGACAGGATAATGAAAAACTGTTTTTT. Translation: CATEAPIRGQDNEKLFF.